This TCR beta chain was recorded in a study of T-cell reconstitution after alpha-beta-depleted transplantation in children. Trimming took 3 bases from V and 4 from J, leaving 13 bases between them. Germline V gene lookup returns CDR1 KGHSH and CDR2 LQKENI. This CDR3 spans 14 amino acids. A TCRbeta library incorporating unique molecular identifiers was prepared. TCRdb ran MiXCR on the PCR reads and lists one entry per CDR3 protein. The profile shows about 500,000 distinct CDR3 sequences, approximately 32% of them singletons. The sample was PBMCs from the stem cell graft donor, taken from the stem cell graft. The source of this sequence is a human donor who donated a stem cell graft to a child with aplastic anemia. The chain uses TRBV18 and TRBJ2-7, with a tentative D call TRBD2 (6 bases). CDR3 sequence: CASSPRDSSYEQYF. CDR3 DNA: TGTGCCAGCTCACCGAGGGACTCTTCTTACGAGCAGTACTTC.